One sample yielded the 24 T cell receptor beta chains listed below, sequenced in a study of regulatory T cells in long-lasting Graves disease (dated by TCRdb to about 2021). The method was multiplex PCR. Sequencing relied on an Illumina HiSeq 4000. To build TCR beta libraries, CDR3 regions were amplified by Arm-PCR using iRepertoire HTBI primers. In TCRdb, the public reads were trimmed at Q25 with fastp and aligned with MiXCR, with productive beta chains retained. All rows with the same CDR3 protein become a single entry with the most common DNA and genes. This sample has fewer than 500,000 distinct CDR3 sequences in its table, and roughly 16% of those were observed once. The top ten clones comprise 12% of the sample. The sample's time point label is to be understood as: newly diagnosed GD, antithyroid drugs for less than 3 months. For both TCR sequencing and RNA sequencing, RNA was extracted from PBMCs in TRIzol.

The sample was also reused in another study, on T cells in Graves' hyperthyroidism and ophthalmopathy.

This specimen consisted of peripheral blood mononuclear cells (PBMCs), obtained at new diagnosis, from a patient treated with antithyroid drugs. The source is a middle-aged man with Graves disease. Donor details come from another sample of the same person, matched by shared clones.

This clonotype was seen a few times. CDR3 in DNA: TGTGCCAGCAGCCAAGATTTACCGCGTTCTCGGAACACTGAAGCTTTCTTT. Encoded protein: CASSQDLPRSRNTEAFF. This sequence joins TRBV14 and TRBJ1-1, with D unclear. The CDR3 covers 17 residues. With 0 bases removed from V and 1 base from J, the gap between germline ends came to 15 bases. Germline values: CDR1 SGHDN, CDR2 FVKESK.

To note about this clonotype: It may be a read error: a sequence one base away is much more abundant. The rearrangement links TRBV19 to TRBJ2-3, with TRBD1 matching over 8 bases. The better agreement between TRBJ2-7 and the DNA end casts doubt on the J call. The length of the CDR3 is 14 residues. Germline loops: CDR1 LNHDA, CDR2 SQIVND (reference sequence). CDR3 sequence (DNA): TGTGCCAGCACAGGGGACAGGAGCCCCTACGAGCAGTACTTC. This translates into CASTGDRSPYEQYF.

The table lists this clonotype with many counts. J is TRBJ1-5 and V is TRBV6-1; D may be TRBD1 (6 bases). Germline assignment: CDR1 MNHNS and CDR2 SASEGT. The CDR3 runs 13 residues. Trimming took 8 bases from V and 1 from J, leaving 9 bases between them. The CDR3 region is CASYGQSNQPQHF. In nucleotides, the CDR3 is TGTGCCAGCTACGGACAGAGCAATCAGCCCCAGCATTTT.

Only a few counts were recorded for this clonotype. The V gene is TRBV6-1, the J gene TRBJ2-3; 8 bases are shared with TRBD2. Germline V gives CDR1 MNHNS, CDR2 SASEGT. The CDR3 spans 15 residues. Germline trimming cut 7 bases from V and 2 bases from J; bases unmatched to any gene: 8. The CDR3 sequence is CASTSGGALTDTQYF. The CDR3 DNA is TGTGCCAGCACCTCGGGGGGGGCTCTCACAGATACGCAGTATTTT.

This clonotype was recorded many times. The CDR3 spells CASSRTTGEPLYYGYTF. As DNA, the CDR3 is TGTGCCAGCAGCCGAACTACCGGTGAGCCATTATACTATGGCTACACCTTC. The chain has TRBV3-1 and TRBJ1-2, with no clear D. The CDR3 runs 17 residues. V was pared by 4 bases and J by 3 bases, with 21 bases between. Looked up from germline, CDR1 is LGHDT and CDR2 is YNNKEL (reference sequence).

This clonotype was detected a few times. Since a much larger clone is just one base distant, this may be a read error. Because the CDR3 is missing its conserved closing phenylalanine or tryptophan, this is likely a read error. The genes are TRBV3-1 and TRBJ2-7; 7 bases align to TRBD1. This CDR3 is 14 amino acids long. The germline V gene encodes CDR1 LGHDT and CDR2 YNNKEL (reference sequence). The V gene end was trimmed by 2 bases and the J gene end by 5 bases; junction bases not matched to a gene: 6. CDR3 sequence reads: CASSQRTGVNEQYL. As DNA, the CDR3 is TGTGCCAGCAGCCAAAGAACAGGGGTCAACGAGCAGTACCTC.

This clonotype was counted at least ten times. DNA for the CDR3: TGCAGCGTTGAATCTACCGACAGGAAGGCCTACAATGAGCAGTTCTTC. It codes for CSVESTDRKAYNEQFF. The chain joins TRBV29-1 to TRBJ2-1; possibly TRBD1 for D (6 bases). This CDR3 has 16 amino acids. Germline lookup yields CDR1 SQVTM and CDR2 ANQGSEA. Trimming shortened V by 2 bases and J by 2 bases, and 16 bases separated the two germline ends.

This clonotype was picked up many times. V and J are TRBV12-3 or TRBV12-4 and TRBJ2-2, with D uncertain. The CDR3 length is 13 residues. With 6 bases removed from V and 6 bases from J, the gap between germline ends came to 11 bases. Here the CDR3 reads CASRRSVSGELFF. CDR3 nucleotide sequence: TGTGCCAGCAGACGCTCCGTGTCCGGGGAGCTGTTTTTT.

This clonotype occurred many times. This chain uses TRBV7-2 with TRBJ2-3, with a tentative D call TRBD2 (5 bases). The CDR3 loop spans 15 amino acids. Germline CDR1 and CDR2: SGHTA and FQGNSA. The V end was cut by 3 bases, the J end by 3 bases, with 13 bases between. This CDR3 is CASSLETGLTDTQYF. The DNA of the CDR3 is TGTGCCAGCAGCTTGGAAACGGGATTAACAGATACGCAGTATTTT.

The chain recombines TRBV5-1 with TRBJ2-5, with D tentatively TRBD2 (6 bases). The CDR3 runs 15 residues. Deletions cut 4 bases from V and 3 bases from J, with 16 bases between. Germline-derived CDR1 and CDR2 are SGHRS and YFSETQ. CDR3 loop: CASSLGGRHEETQYF. The CDR3 DNA is TGCGCCAGCAGCCTCGGGGGAAGACACGAAGAGACCCAGTACTTC.

On this clonotype: This likely stems from a read error, as it lies one base from a far larger clone. This chain uses TRBV28 with TRBJ2-3; 7 bases agree with TRBD1. The CDR3 totals 16 residues. Germline assignment: CDR1 MDHEN and CDR2 SYDVKM. The chain's CDR3 is CASSPLSAGGLYEQHF. In nucleotides, the CDR3 is TGTGCCAGCAGTCCCCTGAGTGCAGGGGGTCTCTACGAGCAGCACTTC.

This clonotype was observed at least ten times. This chain uses TRBV28 with TRBJ2-7, with TRBD2 matching over 8 bases. The CDR3 totals 15 residues. With 4 bases clipped from V and 2 bases from J, the junction kept 7 bases outside the gene matches. Germline V CDR1 and CDR2: MDHEN, SYDVKM. CDR3 amino acids: CASSSIAGTPYEQYF. As DNA, the CDR3 is TGTGCCAGCAGTTCCATAGCGGGGACCCCCTACGAGCAGTACTTC. The full variable domain, rest sourced from reference TRBV28 and TRBJ2-7, is DVKVTQSSRYLVKRTGEKVFLECVQDMDHENMFWYRQDPGLGLRLIYFSYDVKMKEKGDIPEGYSVSREKKERFSLILESASTNQTSMYLCASSSIAGTPYEQYFGPGTRLTVT.

V and J are TRBV7-6 and TRBJ1-2, with 7 bases identical to TRBD1. Germline values: CDR1 SGHVS, CDR2 FNYEAQ. After removal of 5 bases from V and 5 bases from J, the junction contained 8 bases not matched to a gene. The CDR3 is 14 amino acids. This CDR3 is CASSPGQALYGYTF. CDR3 nucleotide sequence: TGTGCCAGCAGCCCCGGACAGGCGCTTTATGGCTACACCTTC.

This clonotype occurred a few times. The chain couples TRBV28 to TRBJ2-1; tentative D call: TRBD2 (6 bases). Germline loops: CDR1 MDHEN, CDR2 SYDVKM. The CDR3 consists of 16 residues. V was trimmed by 3 bases and J by 6 bases, leaving 18 bases between them. CDR3 sequence (DNA): TGTGCCAGCAGTTTCTATAGCGGCTCTCGGGCCAATGAGCAGTTCTTC. Its protein is CASSFYSGSRANEQFF.

A word on this clonotype: At one boundary the junction diverges from the germline segment, which might be a read error. The rearrangement joins TRBV12-3 or TRBV12-4 to TRBJ2-1, with D perhaps TRBD2 (6 bases). This CDR3 contains 16 residues. The CDR3 reads CASRHRESGVSNEQSF. The CDR3 DNA reads TGTGCCAGCAGACATCGGGAGTCGGGAGTAAGTAATGAGCAGTCCTTC.

The sample holds a few counts of this clonotype. This sequence joins TRBV9 and TRBJ2-1, with 11 bases fitting TRBD2. The ends lost 4 bases at V and 9 bases at J; junction bases unmatched: 18. The CDR3 covers 18 residues. Per the germline V gene, CDR1 is SGDLS and CDR2 is YYNGEE. The CDR3 sequence is CASSHSPVTSGSRGEQFF. The CDR3 DNA follows: TGTGCCAGCAGCCATAGCCCCGTTACTAGCGGGAGTCGGGGTGAGCAGTTCTTC.

The sample holds one count of this clonotype. The V call is TRBV12-3 or TRBV12-4, the J call TRBJ2-1, with 14 nucleotides matching TRBD2. Trimming removed 6 bases from V and 6 bases from J; junction bases left unmatched: 10. There are 17 residues in the CDR3. DNA for the CDR3: TGTGCCAGCAGAACCGGGACTAGCGGGAGAAGCTGCAATGAGCAGTTCTTC. This gives the protein CASRTGTSGRSCNEQFF.

This clonotype was recorded many times. The rearrangement links TRBV11-2 to TRBJ2-1; TRBD1 matches at 9 bases. Per the germline V gene, CDR1 is SGHAT and CDR2 is FQNNGV. CDR3 length: 15 residues. The trim removed 5 bases at V and 5 bases at J, leaving 7 bases unmatched. The CDR3 loop is CASSLRTGANNEQFF. The CDR3 nucleotides are TGTGCCAGCAGCCTAAGGACAGGGGCTAACAATGAGCAGTTCTTC.

This clonotype was counted at least ten times. V and J are TRBV6-1 and TRBJ1-3, with D perhaps TRBD1 (5 bases). CDR3 size: 17 residues. Germline-derived CDR1 and CDR2 are MNHNS and SASEGT. V dropped 6 bases and J dropped 2 bases, with 20 bases sitting between them. The CDR3: CASRGRDGGAPGNTIYF. The CDR3 DNA reads as TGTGCCAGCAGGGGGCGGGACGGCGGTGCCCCTGGAAACACCATATATTTT.

About this clonotype: It may be a read error: a sequence one base away is much more abundant. The V call is TRBV12-3 or TRBV12-4, the J call TRBJ1-1; a possible D gene is TRBD1 (6 bases). V lost 10 bases and J 6 bases, leaving 24 bases between the germline ends. This CDR3 comprises 15 residues. The CDR3 protein is CATTALRGMGAEAFF. As DNA, the CDR3 is TGTGCCACCACCGCATTAAGGGGGATGGGCGCTGAAGCTTTCTTT.

This clonotype was observed a single time. A much larger clone lies one base from this, so it may be a read error. The V call is TRBV12-3 or TRBV12-4, the J call TRBJ1-6; D remains ambiguous. The CDR3 loop spans 14 amino acids. V shed 5 bases and J shed 9 bases, with 14 bases lying between them. The CDR3 sequence is CASSPGQPSSPLHF. In nucleotides, the CDR3 is TGTGCCAGCAGTCCCGGTCAGCCGTCTTCACCCCTCCACTTT.

This clonotype was observed many times. V usage is TRBV28 and J usage is TRBJ2-1; 7 nucleotides match TRBD2. The germline V gene encodes CDR1 MDHEN and CDR2 SYDVKM. The CDR3 contains 13 residues. Unmatched junction bases numbered 13, after V lost 6 bases and J lost 14 bases. This CDR3 reads CASRTGLSVREFF. The DNA for the CDR3 is TGTGCCAGCAGGACGGGACTAAGTGTTCGGGAGTTCTTC.

Ten or more counts support this clonotype. V is TRBV2 and J is TRBJ2-1; D might be TRBD1 (7 bases). CDR3 length equals 15 residues. CDR1 and CDR2 from the germline V gene are SNHLY and FYNNEI. V lost 6 bases, J lost 3 bases, and 15 bases lay in between. CDR3 in amino acids: CASRTRGPNYNEQFF. The CDR3 nucleotides are TGTGCCAGCAGGACTAGGGGGCCGAACTACAATGAGCAGTTCTTC. Full variable domain (remainder filled in from reference TRBV2 and TRBJ2-1): EPEVTQTPSHQVTQMGQEVILRCVPISNHLYFYWYRQILGQKVEFLVSFYNNEISEKSEIFDDQFSVERPDGSNFTLKIRSTKLEDSAMYFCASRTRGPNYNEQFFGPGTRLTVL.

This clonotype was counted ten times or more. The gene calls are TRBV6-1 and TRBJ2-7; possible D gene TRBD1, 5 bases. CDR1 and CDR2 (germline): MNHNS, SASEGT. This CDR3 is built from 15 residues. The V end lost 8 bases, the J end lost 5 bases, and 22 bases lay between the germline ends. Written as DNA, the CDR3 is TGTGCCAGCCGACCAAACCACGCAGGGTCGGACGAGCAGTACTTC. It encodes CASRPNHAGSDEQYF.